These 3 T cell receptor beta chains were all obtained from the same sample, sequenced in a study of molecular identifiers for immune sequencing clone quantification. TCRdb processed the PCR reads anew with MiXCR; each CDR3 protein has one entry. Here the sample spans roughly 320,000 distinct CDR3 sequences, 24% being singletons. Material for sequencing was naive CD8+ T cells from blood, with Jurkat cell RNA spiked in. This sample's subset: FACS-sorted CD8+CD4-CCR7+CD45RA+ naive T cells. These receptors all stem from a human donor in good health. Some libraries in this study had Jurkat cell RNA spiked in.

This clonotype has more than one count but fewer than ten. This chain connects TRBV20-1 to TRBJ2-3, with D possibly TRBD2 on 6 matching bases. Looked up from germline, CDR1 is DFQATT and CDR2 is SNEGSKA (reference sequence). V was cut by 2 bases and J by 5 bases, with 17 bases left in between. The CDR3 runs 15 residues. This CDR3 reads CSARNLRASEDTQYF. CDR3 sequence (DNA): TGCAGTGCTAGAAATTTAAGGGCTAGCGAAGATACGCAGTATTTT.

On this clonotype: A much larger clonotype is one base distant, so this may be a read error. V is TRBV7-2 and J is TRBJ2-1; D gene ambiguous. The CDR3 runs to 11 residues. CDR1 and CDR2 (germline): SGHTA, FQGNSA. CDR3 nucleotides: TGTTCCAGCAGCTTTTGGGATGAGCAGTTCTTC. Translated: CSSSFWDEQFF.

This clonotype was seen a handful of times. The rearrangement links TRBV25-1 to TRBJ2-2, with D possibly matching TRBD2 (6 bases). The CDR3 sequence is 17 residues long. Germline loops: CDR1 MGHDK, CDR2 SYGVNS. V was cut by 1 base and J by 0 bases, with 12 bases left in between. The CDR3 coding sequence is TGTGCCAGCAGTGAATTGTACGGGAGCGCGAACACCGGGGAGCTGTTTTTT. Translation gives CASSELYGSANTGELFF.